This T cell receptor (beta chain) comes out of a study of cytomegalovirus exposure and HLA in healthy donors. About this clone: Its antigen is not known.

Data came from immunoSEQ multiplex PCR; TCRdb stores just in-frame clones and leaves some out. The profile shows roughly 73,000 clones, approximately 93% of them singletons. CDR3 length: 17 residues. With 6 bases clipped from V and 3 bases from J, the junction kept 14 bases outside the gene matches. Germline V gene lookup returns CDR1 SNHLY and CDR2 FYNNEI. Overall study findings and caveats: Generally TCR sequences proved uncommon, though certain public TCRs appeared in numerous donors.

The genes are TRBV2 and TRBJ1-2, with 9 bases aligning to TRBD1. The sequence derives from a man between 18 and 35 years old in good health and CMV-seropositive. The sequenced sample consisted of PBMCs. CDR3 DNA sequence: TGTGCCAGCAGCCCAGAACAGGGGGCGGGACCTTACTATGGCTACACCTTC. Its protein product is CASSPEQGAGPYYGYTF.